This record concerns one T cell receptor beta chain sequence. There is no known antigen for this receptor. The sample holds no much larger clone one base away, and base qualities are not on file. V loses 5 bases at its end and J loses 2 bases; junction bases beyond the gene matches: 4. CDR1 and CDR2 are read off the germline V gene as MNHNS and SASEGT. The CDR3 numbers 15 residues from cysteine through phenylalanine. The sequence is cut down to CDR3 DNA, 45 bases in frame from base 1. The trial excluded patients who had a history of autoimmune disease or who were on systemic immunosuppression. Peripheral blood for TCR sequencing was collected from all dose cohorts at baseline, on cycle 4 day 1, and on cycle 7 day 1. The samples were taken from a phase I, first-in-human, multicenter, open-label dose-escalation trial of ivuxolimab. Adults with locally advanced or metastatic melanoma, renal cell carcinoma, hepatocellular carcinoma or head and neck squamous cell carcinoma were enrolled in the trial. Before TCR sequencing, CD4+ T cells and CD8+ T cells were sorted from peripheral blood as separate populations.

Genomic DNA was extracted from sorted cells for sequencing of the TCRbeta CDR3 region. TCRbeta CDR3 regions were sequenced using the immunoSEQ Assay. TCRdb mirrors the immuneACCESS table, restricted to in-frame sequences. Some clones are absent from its copies; in checked studies, under half trace to an unresolved V gene, and the reason for the others is unknown. The sample includes just under 65,000 clones, with 91% observed a single time. The ten top clones hold approximately 5% of the sample. The sample comes from a study of OX40 agonist ivuxolimab in advanced cancers. In terms of the full investigation: Ivuxolimab was a fully human IgG2 agonistic monoclonal antibody targeting the costimulatory receptor OX40 (CD134). Intravenous ivuxolimab was administered to patients every 2 weeks at six dose levels: 0.01, 0.1, 0.3, 1.5, 3 and 10 mg/kg. Among the 52 dose-escalation patients, some 20 had hepatocellular carcinoma, around 15 melanoma, 9 renal cell carcinoma and 9 head and neck cancer. A male proportion of 82.7% and a mean age of approximately 60 years, ranging from about 20 to 85, were recorded for the dose-escalation cohort. Patients were allowed to have had prior anti-PD-1, anti-PD-L1 or anti-CTLA-4 therapy, and approximately 40% of the dose-escalation patients had been treated with checkpoint inhibitors. Three dose-escalation patients achieved partial responses, one with hepatocellular carcinoma and two with cutaneous melanoma. The point of sequencing TCRbeta in the periphery was to test whether ivuxolimab changed TCR sequence diversity and drove clonal T-cell expansion. The monotherapy dose-escalation portion (N = 52 patients) of the phase I ivuxolimab trial is reported in the paper.

The investigation overall reported the following: Clonal expansion of both CD4+ and CD8+ blood T cells was observed from baseline to week 6 at doses 0.1 to 3.0 mg/kg. Which antigens the clonally expanded peripheral T cells were specific for was not determined. In partial responders in the 0.1-3.0 mg/kg groups, normalized peripheral clonal expansion was found to be among the lowest, especially among CD8+ T cells. Low levels of normalized T-cell clonal expansion were also seen in some patients who did not respond. On average, CD8+ T cells showed more expanded clones than CD4+ T cells after ivuxolimab.

The receptor comes from an adult with an advanced solid tumor such as melanoma, head and neck, liver or kidney cancer. Source: CD4+ or CD8+ T cells sorted from blood, taken in a trial of the OX40 agonist ivuxolimab. The chain joins TRBV6-1 to TRBJ1-5, and TRBD1 matches 9 of the central bases. The nucleotides read TGTGCCAGCAGTTTCCGGACAGGGGGCAATCAGCCCCAGCATTTT. Its product reads: CASSFRTGGNQPQHF.